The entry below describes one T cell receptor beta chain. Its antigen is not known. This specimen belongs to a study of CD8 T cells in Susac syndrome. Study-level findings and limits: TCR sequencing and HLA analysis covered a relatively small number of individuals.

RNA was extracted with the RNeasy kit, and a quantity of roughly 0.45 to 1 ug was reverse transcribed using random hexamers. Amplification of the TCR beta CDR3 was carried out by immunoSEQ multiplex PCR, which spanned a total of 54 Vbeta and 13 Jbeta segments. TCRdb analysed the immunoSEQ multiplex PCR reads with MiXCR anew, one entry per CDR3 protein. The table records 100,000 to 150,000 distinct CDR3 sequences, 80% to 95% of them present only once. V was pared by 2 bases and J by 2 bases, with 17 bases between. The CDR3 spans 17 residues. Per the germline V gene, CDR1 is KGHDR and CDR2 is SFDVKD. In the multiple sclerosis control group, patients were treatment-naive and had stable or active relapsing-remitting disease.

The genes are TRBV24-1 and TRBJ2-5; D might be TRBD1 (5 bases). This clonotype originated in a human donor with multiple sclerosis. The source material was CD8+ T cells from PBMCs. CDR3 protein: CATSDWVGADNQETQYF. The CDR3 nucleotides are TGTGCCACCAGTGATTGGGTAGGGGCCGATAATCAAGAGACCCAGTACTTC.